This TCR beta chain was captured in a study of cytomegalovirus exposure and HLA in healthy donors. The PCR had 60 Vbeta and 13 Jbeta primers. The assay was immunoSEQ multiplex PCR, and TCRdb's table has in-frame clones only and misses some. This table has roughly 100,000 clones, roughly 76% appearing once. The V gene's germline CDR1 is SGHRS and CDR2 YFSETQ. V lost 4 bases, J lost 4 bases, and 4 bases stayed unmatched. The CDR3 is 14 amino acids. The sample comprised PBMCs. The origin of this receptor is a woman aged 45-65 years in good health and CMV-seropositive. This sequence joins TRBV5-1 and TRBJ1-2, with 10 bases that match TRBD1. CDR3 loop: CASSEGQGSYGYTF. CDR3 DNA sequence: TGCGCCAGCAGCGAGGGACAGGGGTCCTATGGCTACACCTTC.